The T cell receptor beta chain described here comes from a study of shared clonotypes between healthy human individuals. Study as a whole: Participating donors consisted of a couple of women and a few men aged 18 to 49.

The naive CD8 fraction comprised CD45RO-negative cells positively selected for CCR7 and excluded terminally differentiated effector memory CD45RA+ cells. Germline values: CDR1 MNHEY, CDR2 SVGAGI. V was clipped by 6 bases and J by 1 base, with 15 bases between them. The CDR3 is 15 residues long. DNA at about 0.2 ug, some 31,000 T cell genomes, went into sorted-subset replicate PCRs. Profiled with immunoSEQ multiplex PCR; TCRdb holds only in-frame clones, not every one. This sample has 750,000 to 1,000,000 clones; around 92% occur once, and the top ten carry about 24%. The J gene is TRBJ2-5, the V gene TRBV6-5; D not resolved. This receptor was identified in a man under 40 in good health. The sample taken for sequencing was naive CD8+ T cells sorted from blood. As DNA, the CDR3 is TGTGCCAGCAGGTCCCAGGTGCCTGGCCAAGAGACCCAGTACTTC. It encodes CASRSQVPGQETQYF.